The 20 T cell receptor beta chains given below trace back to one sample, sequenced in a study of molecular identifiers for immune sequencing clone quantification. Using its own MiXCR run on the PCR reads, TCRdb lists one record per CDR3 protein. Of approximately 100,000 distinct CDR3 sequences detected, 36% appear once; the ten largest clones hold under 5.5%. The specimen sequenced was naive CD8+ T cells from blood, with Jurkat cell RNA spiked in. Subset indicated: FACS-sorted CD8+CD4-CCR7+CD45RA+ naive T cells. The receptors shown here come from a human donor in good health. Some libraries in this study had Jurkat cell RNA spiked in.

In its sample, this clonotype was seen a few times. V is TRBV20-1 and J is TRBJ2-5, with D tentatively TRBD2 (6 bases). The ends were cut back, 6 bases at V and 2 bases at J, with 16 bases in the middle. Germline V lookup: CDR1 DFQATT, CDR2 SNEGSKA (reference sequence). The CDR3 totals 14 residues. The CDR3 loop is CSAGRERRQETQYF. The CDR3, as DNA: TGCAGTGCCGGACGGGAGCGGAGACAAGAGACCCAGTACTTC.

This clonotype was found a few times. V is TRBV9 and J is TRBJ2-3, with D possibly TRBD1 on 5 matching bases. The V end was cut by 0 bases, the J end by 6 bases, with 14 bases between. Germline-derived CDR1 and CDR2 are SGDLS and YYNGEE. This CDR3 comprises 15 residues. The CDR3 protein is CASSVGQGPGDTQYF. In nucleotides, the CDR3 is TGTGCCAGCAGCGTAGGGCAGGGCCCCGGGGATACGCAGTATTTT.

V is TRBV7-8 and J is TRBJ2-7; no definite D call. The germline V gene encodes CDR1 SGHVS and CDR2 FQNEAQ. V was cut by 5 bases and J by 1 base, with 15 bases left in between. The CDR3 consists of 15 residues. The CDR3 sequence is CASSPDGRPSYEQYF. Written as DNA, the CDR3 is TGTGCCAGCAGCCCAGACGGACGGCCTTCCTACGAGCAGTACTTC.

As to this clonotype: A much bigger clone sits one base away, suggesting this may be a read error. The chain uses TRBV5-6 and TRBJ2-3; D is uncertain. CDR1 is SGHDT and CDR2 is YYEEEE in the germline V gene. The CDR3 totals 14 residues. CDR3 region: CASSLAGRTDSQYF. The CDR3 DNA follows: TGTGCCAGCAGCTTGGCCGGCCGCACAGATTCGCAGTATTTT.

Of note for this clonotype: Since a much larger clone is just one base distant, this may be a read error. CDR3 amino acids: CASSLDGLALDTRYF. CDR3 DNA: TGTGCCAGCAGCTTAGACGGACTAGCGCTAGATACGCGGTATTTT. The rearrangement joins TRBV7-2 to TRBJ2-3, with TRBD2 identical over 9 bases. The CDR3 has 15 amino acids. Germline CDR1 and CDR2: SGHTA and FQGNSA.

With respect to this clonotype: A much larger clone lies a single base off, so this may be a read error. The chain links TRBV2 to TRBJ1-2; TRBD1 agrees at 10 bases. This CDR3 is 14 amino acids long. Germline CDR1 reads SNHLY; CDR2 reads FYNNEI. CDR3 DNA sequence: TGTGCCAACAGTGATCCGGACAGGGGGAAAGGCTACACCTTC. Its protein product is CANSDPDRGKGYTF.

This clonotype was observed a few times. This chain uses TRBV12-3 or TRBV12-4 with TRBJ2-1; TRBD1 matches at 7 bases. V was clipped by 6 bases and J by 9 bases; unmatched bases: 5. The CDR3 is made up of 12 amino acids. The CDR3 region has the DNA TGTGCCAGCAGCCCACAGGGGTCTGAGCAGTTCTTC. Its protein is CASSPQGSEQFF.

In its sample, this clonotype was seen a few times. This chain joins TRBV11-2 and TRBJ2-7, with 7 bases aligning to TRBD2. Germline loops: CDR1 SGHAT, CDR2 FQNNGV. This CDR3 contains 15 residues. J was trimmed by 4 bases and V by 4 bases; bases with no gene match: 10. The CDR3 is CASSSASGPHYEQYF. DNA of the CDR3: TGTGCCAGCAGCTCCGCTAGCGGCCCCCATTACGAGCAGTACTTC.

This clonotype was seen only once. Being one base from a much bigger clone, this may be a read error. J is TRBJ1-1 and V is TRBV28; D may be TRBD1 (5 bases). The CDR3 totals 13 residues. Germline CDR1 MDHEN, CDR2 SYDVKM. V lost 4 bases to trimming and J lost 6 bases, with 12 bases between them. The DNA for the CDR3 is TGTGCCAGCAGTTGGGGACGGGGGTCTGAAGCTTTCTTT. As protein: CASSWGRGSEAFF.

In this sample, this clonotype turned up a few times. The rearrangement uses TRBV7-9 and TRBJ2-7; 10 nucleotides match TRBD2. The CDR3 sequence is 15 residues long. Germline CDR1 SEHNR, CDR2 FQNEAQ (reference sequence). Trimming took 3 bases from V and 4 from J; bases not matched to a gene: 6. As DNA, the CDR3 is TGTGCCAGCAGCTTGGCTAGCGGGGGACTTTACGAGCAGTACTTC. Its translation: CASSLASGGLYEQYF.

This rearrangement joins TRBV29-1 to TRBJ2-7, with D hard to call. In germline, CDR1 is SQVTM, CDR2 ANQGSEA. The CDR3 consists of 12 residues. The V end lost 0 bases, the J end lost 5 bases, and 8 bases lay between the germline ends. The CDR3 DNA reads as TGCAGCGTTGAAGATCGACGGGACGAGCAGTACTTC. It encodes CSVEDRRDEQYF.

This clonotype was seen just once. V and J are TRBV4-1 and TRBJ2-3, with TRBD1 as a possible D gene (5 bases). Germline CDR1 reads MGHRA; CDR2 reads YSYEKL. There are 14 residues in the CDR3. V was clipped by 7 bases and J by 2 bases, with 13 bases between them. The CDR3 bases are TGCGCCAGCACAAACAAGGGGCACACAGATACGCAGTATTTT. Translating it yields CASTNKGHTDTQYF.

Details on this clonotype: This clone may be a read error of a much larger clone one base away. CDR3 nucleotide sequence: TGTGCCAGCAGAGACGGCGAGCACACTGAAGCTTTCTTT. It is translated as CASRDGEHTEAFF. The chain carries TRBV6-2 or TRBV6-3 and TRBJ1-1; D not resolved. Looked up from germline, CDR1 is MNHEY and CDR2 is SVGEGT. This CDR3 comprises 13 residues. V was cut by 6 bases and J by 3 bases, with 11 bases left in between.

The chain is built from TRBV29-1 and TRBJ2-2; D ambiguous. The V gene's germline CDR1 is SQVTM and CDR2 ANQGSEA. V dropped 6 bases and J dropped 1 base, with 9 bases sitting between them. CDR3 length equals 13 residues. The CDR3 reads CSVTQRNTGELFF. The CDR3 DNA is TGCAGCGTAACCCAAAGGAACACCGGGGAGCTGTTTTTT.

This chain uses TRBV7-2 with TRBJ2-5, with D possibly matching TRBD1 (6 bases). The CDR3 loop spans 18 amino acids. Trimming removed 1 base at V and 2 bases at J, with 20 bases between. CDR1 and CDR2 from the germline V gene are SGHTA and FQGNSA. CDR3 bases: TGTGCCAGCAGCTTAGGGGTGCGTTGGGGGCGGAAACAAGAGACCCAGTACTTC. It specifies CASSLGVRWGRKQETQYF.

This clonotype was seen repeatedly, ten times or more. This chain connects TRBV5-1 to TRBJ2-5, with TRBD1 matching over 8 bases. The CDR3 runs 13 residues. The germline V gene has CDR1 SGHRS and CDR2 YFSETQ. With V trimmed by 3 bases and J by 5 bases, 3 bases remained unmatched. The CDR3 bases are TGCGCCAGCAGCTCGACAGGGGCGGAGACCCAGTACTTC. It is translated as CASSSTGAETQYF.

In its sample, this clonotype was seen a few times. The gene calls are TRBV5-1 and TRBJ2-5; TRBD1 aligns across 7 bases. The CDR3 spans 16 residues. CDR1 is SGHRS, CDR2 YFSETQ, per germline. Trimming at V came to 0 bases and at J to 4 bases, leaving 9 bases not matched to a gene. The CDR3 sequence is CASSLGDREWGETQYF. DNA for the CDR3: TGCGCCAGCAGCTTGGGTGACAGGGAGTGGGGAGAGACCCAGTACTTC.

V usage is TRBV27 and J usage is TRBJ1-3, with TRBD1 matching over 7 bases. J was trimmed by 8 bases and V by 2 bases; bases with no gene match: 6. CDR1 MNHEY and CDR2 SMNVEV come from the germline V gene (reference sequence). This CDR3 comprises 14 residues. For the CDR3, the DNA is TGTGCCAGCAGTTTACAGGGGGGGGCCCACACCATATATTTT. This translates into CASSLQGGAHTIYF.

This clonotype was picked up many times. The chain carries TRBV28 and TRBJ1-6; TRBD1 might be the D (6 bases). Germline loops: CDR1 MDHEN, CDR2 SYDVKM. V shed 7 bases and J shed 3 bases, with 13 bases lying between them. This CDR3 is 15 amino acids long. CDR3 DNA sequence: TGTGCCAGCAAACCGGGACACTTCTATAATTCACCCCTCCACTTT. Its translation: CASKPGHFYNSPLHF. Full variable domain (missing parts from reference TRBV28 and TRBJ1-6): DVKVTQSSRYLVKRTGEKVFLECVQDMDHENMFWYRQDPGLGLRLIYFSYDVKMKEKGDIPEGYSVSREKKERFSLILESASTNQTSMYLCASKPGHFYNSPLHFGNGTRLTVT.

At least ten counts were recorded for this clonotype. The chain couples TRBV7-8 to TRBJ1-4, with D unclear. CDR3 length: 11 amino acids. The V gene's germline CDR1 is SGHVS and CDR2 FQNEAQ. Trimming took 5 bases from V and 10 from J, leaving 8 bases between them. The CDR3 DNA reads TGTGCCAGCAGCCCCGGGAGAAAACTGTTTTTT. Protein sequence: CASSPGRKLFF. Using reference TRBV7-8 and TRBJ1-4 for the parts outside the CDR3, the full variable domain is GAGVSQSPRYKVAKRGQDVALRCDPISGHVSLFWYQQALGQGPEFLTYFQNEAQLDKSGLPSDRFFAERPEGSVSTLKIQRTQQEDSAVYLCASSPGRKLFFGSGTQLSVL.